The 17 T cell receptor beta chains listed next were all sequenced from one sample in a study of CD8+CD57+ T cells in acquired aplastic anemia. TCR beta VDJ and CDR3 profiles were obtained from a genomic DNA template. TCRdb redid the calling of the reads with MiXCR, one entry per CDR3 protein. The sample records approximately 170,000 distinct CDR3 sequences, roughly 63% being singletons. Sequenced sample: sorted CD4+, CD8+, or CD8+CD57+ T cells (not recorded which) from PBMCs. The receptors here all came from a human donor in good health.

The chain couples TRBV2 to TRBJ1-1; weak D call: TRBD1 (5 bases). Per germline, CDR1 SNHLY and CDR2 FYNNEI. With 4 bases removed from V and 1 base from J, the gap between germline ends came to 13 bases. CDR3 length equals 15 residues. The CDR3 DNA is TGTGCCAGCAGTGGAAGGGGCCGGGGGAACACTGAAGCTTTCTTT. Encoded protein: CASSGRGRGNTEAFF.

This clonotype was observed a few times. The chain links TRBV10-2 to TRBJ1-6; D uncertain. This CDR3 is built from 14 residues. The germline CDR1 and CDR2 sequences are WSHSY and SAAADI. The germline V and J ends were trimmed by 4 bases and 7 bases, with 11 bases remaining between them. The CDR3 DNA sequence: TGCGCCAGCAGTGTCGGCCCGTGGAATTCACCCCTCCACTTT. It translates to CASSVGPWNSPLHF.

This chain links TRBV7-6 with TRBJ2-3, with 7 nucleotides matching TRBD1. Germline V gene lookup returns CDR1 SGHVS and CDR2 FNYEAQ. This CDR3 is 16 amino acids long. The V and J ends lost 5 bases and 3 bases, in that order; junction bases with no gene match: 11. The CDR3 nucleotides read TGTGCCAGCAGCCGACCCAGGGGGAGACTTACAGATACGCAGTATTTT. It specifies CASSRPRGRLTDTQYF.

Regarding this clonotype: One end of the junction is discordant with germline, which a read error may explain. The V call is TRBV7-3, the J call TRBJ2-1, with D unresolved. CDR1 is SGHTA, CDR2 FQGTGA, per germline. The CDR3 has 12 residues. The CDR3 reads CASRLFDNEEFF. In DNA form, the CDR3 reads TGTGCCAGCAGGTTATTTGACAATGAGGAGTTCTTC.

This chain links TRBV10-3 with TRBJ1-3; a weak D match, TRBD1 (6 bases). Trimming removed 2 bases at V and 0 bases at J, with 14 bases between. The length of the CDR3 is 17 residues. CDR1 is ENHRY, CDR2 SYGVKD, per germline. The CDR3 bases are TGTGCCATCAGTGAGCCGAGGGACATGAGCTCTGGAAACACCATATATTTT. Its protein product is CAISEPRDMSSGNTIYF.

The gene calls are TRBV29-1 and TRBJ1-1; 8 bases fit TRBD1. The CDR3 runs 14 residues. V lost 4 bases and J lost 7; bases outside the gene matches: 11. Germline V gene data show CDR1 as SQVTM and CDR2 as ANQGSEA. The CDR3 coding sequence is TGCAGCGTTGCCGGAGGACAGGGCCCCAATGAAGCTTTCTTT. Translated, it gives CSVAGGQGPNEAFF.

This clonotype was counted a few times. The chain is built from TRBV25-1 and TRBJ1-5; the match to TRBD1 covers 9 bases. J gave up 0 bases and V 4 bases, and 1 base lay outside the gene matches. The CDR3 is 15 amino acids. CDR1 is MGHDK and CDR2 is SYGVNS in the germline V gene. This CDR3 is CASSAGQGSNQPQHF. The CDR3 nucleotides read TGTGCCAGCAGTGCGGGACAGGGTAGCAATCAGCCCCAGCATTTT.

CDR3 DNA sequence: TGCAGCGTTGAAACAGGGGCAGAGACCCAGTACTTC. The encoded protein is CSVETGAETQYF. The V gene is TRBV29-1, the J gene TRBJ2-5; 7 nucleotides align to TRBD1. CDR3 length: 12 residues. CDR1 and CDR2 from the germline V gene are SQVTM and ANQGSEA. The V gene end was trimmed by 2 bases and the J gene end by 4 bases; junction bases not matched to a gene: 1.

The chain links TRBV29-1 to TRBJ2-1, with 8 bases lining up with TRBD2. V trimming: 6 bases; J trimming: 13 bases; junction bases outside the gene matches: 8. This CDR3 comprises 11 residues. Germline CDR1 reads SQVTM; CDR2 reads ANQGSEA. The CDR3 reads CSVRSGGGQFF. The CDR3 DNA sequence: TGCAGCGTCCGATCGGGAGGGGGTCAGTTCTTC.

In this sample, this clonotype turned up once. CDR3 loop: CASSLSVGTGAEAFF. CDR3 sequence (DNA): TGTGCCAGCAGCTTAAGCGTTGGGACAGGGGCTGAAGCTTTCTTT. The chain joins TRBV7-3 to TRBJ1-1; 10 bases are shared with TRBD1. Trimming removed 1 base from V and 6 bases from J; junction bases left unmatched: 5. The CDR3 loop spans 15 amino acids. Germline values: CDR1 SGHTA, CDR2 FQGTGA.

This rearrangement joins TRBV5-4 to TRBJ2-7; D may be TRBD2 (6 bases). The length of the CDR3 is 14 residues. Trimming removed 5 bases from V and 4 bases from J, with 16 bases in between. Germline assignment: CDR1 SGHNT and CDR2 YYREEE (reference sequence). The CDR3 region is CASSEAGRRYEQYF. The CDR3 DNA is TGTGCCAGCAGTGAAGCGGGCAGAAGGTACGAGCAGTACTTC.

The rearrangement links TRBV10-3 to TRBJ1-1; no clear D gene. Deletions cut 3 bases from V and 6 bases from J, with 11 bases between. The CDR3 has 13 amino acids. Germline CDR1 reads ENHRY; CDR2 reads SYGVKD. The CDR3 region has the DNA TGTGCCATCAGTGACAGACAATGGTCTGAAGCTTTCTTT. This encodes CAISDRQWSEAFF.

This clonotype was recorded many times. The chain uses TRBV20-1 and TRBJ2-1, with 10 bases fitting TRBD2. There are 15 residues in the CDR3. The V gene end was trimmed by 3 bases and the J gene end by 5 bases; junction bases not matched to a gene: 7. Germline V gene lookup returns CDR1 DFQATT and CDR2 SNEGSKA (reference sequence). The CDR3 DNA is TGCAGTGCTAGTCCCAGCGGGAGGGCCAACAATGAGCAGTTCTTC. This gives the protein CSASPSGRANNEQFF.

This clonotype appeared a single time. The chain combines TRBV19 with TRBJ2-3; 10 bases map to TRBD2. V lost 4 bases and J lost 2; bases outside the gene matches: 3. The germline V gene has CDR1 LNHDA and CDR2 SQIVND (reference sequence). This CDR3 has 15 amino acids. For the CDR3, the DNA is TGTGCCAGTAGTACAGGACTAGCGGACACAGATACGCAGTATTTT. This translates into CASSTGLADTDTQYF. Combining the CDR3 with reference TRBV19 and TRBJ2-3 gives the whole variable domain DGGITQSPKYLFRKEGQNVTLSCEQNLNHDAMYWYRQDPGQGLRLIYYSQIVNDFQKGDIAEGYSVSREKKESFPLTVTSAQKNPTAFYLCASSTGLADTDTQYFGPGTRLTVL.

This clonotype was picked up a small number of times. The rearrangement joins TRBV6-2 or TRBV6-3 to TRBJ1-3, with D possibly being TRBD1 (6 bases). Deletions cut 2 bases from V and 0 bases from J, with 11 bases between. Germline V gives CDR1 MNHEY, CDR2 SVGEGT. The CDR3 is made up of 16 amino acids. The CDR3 nucleotides read TGTGCCAGCAGTTACCCCACGGACAGCTCTGGAAACACCATATATTTT. Protein: CASSYPTDSSGNTIYF.

Many counts were recorded for this clonotype. The J gene is TRBJ1-2, the V gene TRBV19; unclear D gene. Germline V gene sequence: CDR1 LNHDA, CDR2 SQIVND (reference sequence). CDR3 length equals 14 residues. V was shortened by 6 bases and J by 4 bases, with 15 bases between the two germline ends. The CDR3 region is CASSGLSGLYGYTF. CDR3 in DNA: TGTGCCAGTAGCGGTCTGTCAGGACTCTATGGCTACACCTTC.

The chain combines TRBV7-9 with TRBJ2-2; D gene unclear. The germline gives CDR1 SEHNR, CDR2 FQNEAQ (reference sequence). The CDR3 has 12 residues. Trimming stripped 3 bases from V and 7 bases from J, with 6 bases between. The CDR3: CASSFEFGELFF. CDR3 DNA sequence: TGTGCCAGCAGCTTCGAGTTCGGGGAGCTGTTTTTT.